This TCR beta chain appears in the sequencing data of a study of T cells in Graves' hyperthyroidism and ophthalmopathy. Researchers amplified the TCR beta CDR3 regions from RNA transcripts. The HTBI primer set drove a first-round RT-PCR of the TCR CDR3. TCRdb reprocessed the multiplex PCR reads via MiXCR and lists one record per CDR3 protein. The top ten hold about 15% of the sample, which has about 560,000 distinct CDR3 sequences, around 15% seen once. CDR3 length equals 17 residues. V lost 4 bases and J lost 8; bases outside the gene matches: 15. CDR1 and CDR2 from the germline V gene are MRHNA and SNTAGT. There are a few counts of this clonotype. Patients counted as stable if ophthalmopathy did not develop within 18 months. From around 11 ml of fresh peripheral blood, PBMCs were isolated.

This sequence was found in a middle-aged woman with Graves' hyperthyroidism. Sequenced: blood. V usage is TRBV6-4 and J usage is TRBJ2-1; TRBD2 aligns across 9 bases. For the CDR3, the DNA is TGTGCCAGCAGTGGGGCTAGCGGGATCCGGGGTAGAGATGAGCAGTTCTTC. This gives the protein CASSGASGIRGRDEQFF.